This is a list of T cell receptor beta chains from one sample in a study of type 1 regulatory T cells. TCRdb fed the reads into MiXCR, producing one record per CDR3 protein. This repertoire shows more than 60,000 distinct CDR3 sequences, approximately 60% found once; its top ten account for 1.5% to 2%. Antigens of these TCRs are unknown. Sequenced material: cultured non-Tr1 T cells, either the whole culture or a sorted T cell fraction (not recorded which). The receptors originated from a human donor in good health. The CDR3 runs from the conserved cysteine through the conserved F or W. The D gene is left open where the match is weak. Rows give clone size only sometimes, using once, few, many, or a class for an expanded clone.

abundance	d_gene	j_gene	v_gene	CDR3nt	CDR3aa
NA	TRBD2	TRBJ2-1	TRBV2	TGTGCCGGAAGGACTAGCGCCTACAATGAGCAGTTCTTC	CAGRTSAYNEQFF
NA	TRBD2	TRBJ2-7	TRBV5-6	TGTGCCAGCAGCTTGTCTCACCTCAGCGGGAGAAGCGAGCAGTACTTC	CASSLSHLSGRSEQYF
NA	TRBD2	TRBJ2-6	TRBV6-2/TRBV6-3	TGTGCCAGCAGTGCCTTGTTGGCGGGAGCTGTTCCTGGGGCCAACGTCCTGACTTTC	CASSALLAGAVPGANVLTF
few	NA	TRBJ2-7	TRBV12-3/TRBV12-4	TGTGCCAGCAGTATAGCGGTCTACGAGCAGTACTTC	CASSIAVYEQYF
few	NA	TRBJ2-7	TRBV29-1	TGCAGCGTTGGAAGGGAATCCTACGAGCAGTACTTC	CSVGRESYEQYF
NA	TRBD1	TRBJ1-1	TRBV20-1	TGCAGTGCTGACAAACAGGGGGCGGGCACTGAAGCTTTCTTT	CSADKQGAGTEAFF
NA	NA	TRBJ2-5	TRBV28	TGTGCCATAGAGGGATTTAAAGAGACCCAGTACTTC	CAIEGFKETQYF
NA	TRBD2	TRBJ2-5	TRBV5-4	TGTGCCAGCAGCGCAATAGCGGGAGATGAGACCCAGTACTTC	CASSAIAGDETQYF
NA	NA	TRBJ1-2	TRBV11-2	TGTGCCAGCAGCTTAGACAGGGGCAGCTACACCTTC	CASSLDRGSYTF
NA	NA	TRBJ1-5	TRBV18	TGTGCCAGCTCACCCCAACAGGGCGGCAATCAGCCCCAGCATTTT	CASSPQQGGNQPQHF
NA	NA	TRBJ2-1	TRBV9	TGTGCCAGCAGCGCCATACTAGGGCTCTCCTACAATGAGCAGTTCTTC	CASSAILGLSYNEQFF
NA	TRBD2	TRBJ2-5	TRBV4-2	TGTGCCAGCAGCCAAGGCGGACTAGCGGTTCAAGAGACCCAGTACTTC	CASSQGGLAVQETQYF
once	TRBD2	TRBJ2-2	TRBV7-2	TGTGCCAGCAGCTTAGCCCCTAGCGGGGGCGGGAACACCGGGGAGCTGTTTTTT	CASSLAPSGGGNTGELFF
NA	NA	TRBJ2-5	TRBV20-1	TGCAGTCCCTTGGCGGAGAGGGAGACCCAGTACTTC	CSPLAERETQYF
NA	TRBD2	TRBJ2-3	TRBV18	TGTGCCAGCTCAATGACTGCGGGAGGACCACAAGCCCGCACAGATACGCAGTATTTT	CASSMTAGGPQARTDTQYF
NA	NA	TRBJ1-5	TRBV19	TGTGCCAGTAGTATAACAGTTAGAGGGTCCAATCAGCCCCAGCATTTT	CASSITVRGSNQPQHF
NA	TRBD1	TRBJ2-1	TRBV9	TGTGCCAGCAGCGGTACCGGGACAGGTAACGATGAGCAGTTCTTC	CASSGTGTGNDEQFF
few	TRBD1	TRBJ2-2	TRBV7-9	TGTGCCAGCAGCCCTCCGGGACAGGGAGGCACCGGGGAGCTGTTTTTT	CASSPPGQGGTGELFF
few	NA	TRBJ1-2	TRBV27	TGTGCCAGCAGTTTTAGGCAACGCGACCACTACACCTTC	CASSFRQRDHYTF
few	NA	TRBJ2-5	TRBV20-1	TGCAGTGCTAGGGACTGGGACTCCCTGTACCAAGAGACCCAGTACTTC	CSARDWDSLYQETQYF
NA	TRBD2	TRBJ2-3	TRBV24-1	TGTGCCACCTCTGGCGGGAGCCTGGGCGCAGATACGCAGTATTTT	CATSGGSLGADTQYF
few	NA	TRBJ2-3	TRBV27	TGTGCCAGCAGGGCCTCGGTGGAAGATACGCAGTATTTT	CASRASVEDTQYF
NA	TRBD2	TRBJ2-7	TRBV5-1	TGCGCCAGCAGCGTGAGACTAGCGGGGCCCTACGAGCAGTACTTC	CASSVRLAGPYEQYF
NA	TRBD1	TRBJ2-7	TRBV5-4	TGTGCCAGCAGCTCCGGACAGGGGGCGAGGCAGTCGCAGTACTTC	CASSSGQGARQSQYF
NA	TRBD2	TRBJ2-3	TRBV19	TGTGCCAGTAGGGCCCAAGATACTAGCGGCACGCAGTATTTT	CASRAQDTSGTQYF
NA	NA	TRBJ1-2	TRBV28	TGTGCCAGCAGTTTATGGACAGCCTATGGCTACACCTTC	CASSLWTAYGYTF
few	NA	TRBJ2-7	TRBV29-1	TGCAGCGTTGCCCCCGACAAGGCCTACGAGCAGTACTTC	CSVAPDKAYEQYF
NA	TRBD1	TRBJ2-7	TRBV12-3/TRBV12-4	TGTGCCAGCAGTTTACGGACAGGGGGCCACGAGCAGTACTTC	CASSLRTGGHEQYF
NA	NA	TRBJ2-7	TRBV11-2	TGTGCCAGCAGCTTAGCCTCTCACTCCTACGAGCAGTACTTC	CASSLASHSYEQYF
few	NA	TRBJ2-5	TRBV7-9	TGTGCCAGCAGCCTAGCGTCAGAGACCCAGTACTTC	CASSLASETQYF
few	NA	TRBJ1-4	TRBV11-2	TGTGCCAGCAGCCCTACAGGCCCACGAGAGGAAAAACTGTTTTTT	CASSPTGPREEKLFF
NA	NA	TRBJ2-5	TRBV9	TGTGCCAGCAGCGTAGACTACTTAAGGCAAGAGACCCAGTACTTC	CASSVDYLRQETQYF
once	NA	TRBJ1-1	TRBV20-1	TGCAGTGCTAGAGCAATTCAATTGAACACTGAAGTTTTCTTT	CSARAIQLNTEVFF
NA	TRBD1	TRBJ2-5	TRBV5-6	TGTGCCAGCAGCCGGGGACAGTTGCAAGAGACCCAGTACTTC	CASSRGQLQETQYF
NA	NA	TRBJ2-3	TRBV10-3	TGTGCCATCAATTCCGTGATAGCGGATACGCAGTATTTT	CAINSVIADTQYF
few	NA	TRBJ1-5	TRBV20-1	TGCAGTGCGAGTCCGGGGGGTGGCCAGCCCCAGCATTTT	CSASPGGGQPQHF
NA	TRBD2	TRBJ2-4	TRBV11-3	TGTGCCAGCAGCTTACTAGCGGGAGTAAACATTCAGTACTTC	CASSLLAGVNIQYF
few	NA	TRBJ2-2	TRBV12-3/TRBV12-4	TGTGCCAGCAGTTTAGCGGGGCGGGGGAACACCGGGGAGCTGTTTTTT	CASSLAGRGNTGELFF
few	TRBD2	TRBJ2-1	TRBV5-1	TGCGCCAGCGGACCGGGACTAGAGCTCAATGAGCAGTTCTTC	CASGPGLELNEQFF
few	TRBD1	TRBJ1-1	TRBV19	TGTGCCAGTATACCGACAGGGACTTACACTGAAGCTTTCTTT	CASIPTGTYTEAFF
NA	TRBD2	TRBJ2-3	TRBV7-2	TGTGCCAGCAGCTTAGCCGACAGGGGGCTAGCGGGAGGGCCATCAGATACGCAGTATTTT	CASSLADRGLAGGPSDTQYF
NA	NA	TRBJ2-3	TRBV5-5	TGTGCCAGCAGCCAAGACCGGGCACCGAATACGCAGTATTTT	CASSQDRAPNTQYF
NA	TRBD2	TRBJ2-1	TRBV24-1	TGTGCCACCAGTGATAGGGGGCTAGGACAGAGGACTAGCGGGAGTTACCATGAGCAGTTCTTC	CATSDRGLGQRTSGSYHEQFF